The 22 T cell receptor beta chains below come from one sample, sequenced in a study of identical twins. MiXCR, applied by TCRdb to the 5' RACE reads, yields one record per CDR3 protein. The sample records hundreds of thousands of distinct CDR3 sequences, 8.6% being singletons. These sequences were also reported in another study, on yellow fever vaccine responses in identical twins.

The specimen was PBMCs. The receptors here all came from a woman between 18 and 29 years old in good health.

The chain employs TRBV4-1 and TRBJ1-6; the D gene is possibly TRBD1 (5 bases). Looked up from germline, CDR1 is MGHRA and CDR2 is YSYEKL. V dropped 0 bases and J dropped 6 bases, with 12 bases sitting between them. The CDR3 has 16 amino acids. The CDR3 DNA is TGCGCCAGCAGCCAAGATTCGTGGCAGGGTAATTCACCCCTCCACTTT. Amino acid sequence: CASSQDSWQGNSPLHF.

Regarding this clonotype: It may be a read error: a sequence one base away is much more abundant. The CDR3 nucleotides read TGTGCCAGGAGCTCCCGACCGGGACCCACAGATACGCAGTATTTT. It specifies CARSSRPGPTDTQYF. The chain recombines TRBV7-9 with TRBJ2-3; possibly TRBD1 or TRBD2 for D (5 bases each). The CDR3 runs 15 residues. CDR1 and CDR2 (germline): SEHNR, FQNEAQ (reference sequence). Complete variable domain (other parts from reference TRBV7-9 and TRBJ2-3): DTGVSQNPRHKITKRGQNVTFRCDPISEHNRLYWYRQTLGQGPEFLTYFQNEAQLEKSRLLSDRFSAERPKGSFSTLEIQRTEQGDSAMYLCARSSRPGPTDTQYFGPGTRLTVL.

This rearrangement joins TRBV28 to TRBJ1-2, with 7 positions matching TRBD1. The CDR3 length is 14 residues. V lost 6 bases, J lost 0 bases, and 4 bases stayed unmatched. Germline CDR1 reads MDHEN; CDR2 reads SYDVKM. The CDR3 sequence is CASRSTGTNYGYTF. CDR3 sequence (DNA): TGTGCCAGCAGGTCGACAGGGACTAACTATGGCTACACCTTC.

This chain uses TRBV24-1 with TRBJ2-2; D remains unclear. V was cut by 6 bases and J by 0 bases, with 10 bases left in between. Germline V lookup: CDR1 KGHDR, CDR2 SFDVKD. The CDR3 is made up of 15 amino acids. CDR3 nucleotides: TGTGCCACCAGTCGTCCTTCAGCGAACACCGGGGAGCTGTTTTTT. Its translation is CATSRPSANTGELFF.

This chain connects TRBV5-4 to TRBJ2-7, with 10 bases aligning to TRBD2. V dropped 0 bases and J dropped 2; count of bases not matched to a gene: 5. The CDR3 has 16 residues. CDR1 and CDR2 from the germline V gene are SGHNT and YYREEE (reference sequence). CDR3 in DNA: TGTGCCAGCAGCTTGGGGACTAGCGGCATACCCTACGAGCAGTACTTC. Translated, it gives CASSLGTSGIPYEQYF.

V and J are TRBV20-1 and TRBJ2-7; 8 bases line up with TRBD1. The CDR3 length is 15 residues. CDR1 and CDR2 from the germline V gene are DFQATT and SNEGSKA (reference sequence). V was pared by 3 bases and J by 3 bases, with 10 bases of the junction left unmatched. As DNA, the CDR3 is TGCAGTGCTAGTCTCGGCAGGGGGCAATTCTACGAGCAGTACTTC. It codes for CSASLGRGQFYEQYF.

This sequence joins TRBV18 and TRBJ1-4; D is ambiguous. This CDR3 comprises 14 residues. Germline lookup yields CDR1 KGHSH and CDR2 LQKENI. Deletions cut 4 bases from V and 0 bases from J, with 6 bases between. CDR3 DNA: TGTGCCAGCTCACTAAGTCCAACTAATGAAAAACTGTTTTTT. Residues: CASSLSPTNEKLFF.

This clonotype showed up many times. For the CDR3, the DNA is TGCGCCAGCAGCCAAGAGGGCAGGGGAGAAAGCACAGATACGCAGTATTTT. This codes for CASSQEGRGESTDTQYF. This sequence joins TRBV4-3 and TRBJ2-3, with D possibly matching TRBD1 (6 bases). Between the trimmed V and J ends, which lost 0 bases and 0 bases, there was a span of 13 bases. The germline gives CDR1 LGHNA, CDR2 YSLEER. This CDR3 is 17 amino acids long.

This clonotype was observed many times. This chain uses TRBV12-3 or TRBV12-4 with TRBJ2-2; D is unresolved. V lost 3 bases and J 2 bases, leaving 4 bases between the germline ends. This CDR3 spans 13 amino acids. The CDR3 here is CASSFRNTGELFF. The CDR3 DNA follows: TGTGCCAGCAGTTTTCGAAACACCGGGGAGCTGTTTTTT.

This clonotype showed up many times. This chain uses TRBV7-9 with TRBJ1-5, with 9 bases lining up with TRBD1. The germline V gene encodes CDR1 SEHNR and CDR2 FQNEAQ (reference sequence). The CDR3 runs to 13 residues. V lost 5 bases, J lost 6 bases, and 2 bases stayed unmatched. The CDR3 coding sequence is TGTGCCAGCAGCCGGACAGGGGCTCAGCCCCAGCATTTT. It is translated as CASSRTGAQPQHF.

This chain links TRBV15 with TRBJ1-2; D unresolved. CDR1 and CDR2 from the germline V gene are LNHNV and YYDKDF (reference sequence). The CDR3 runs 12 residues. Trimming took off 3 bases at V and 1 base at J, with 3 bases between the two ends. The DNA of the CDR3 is TGTGCCACCAGCAGGGTTAACTATGGCTACACCTTC. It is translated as CATSRVNYGYTF.

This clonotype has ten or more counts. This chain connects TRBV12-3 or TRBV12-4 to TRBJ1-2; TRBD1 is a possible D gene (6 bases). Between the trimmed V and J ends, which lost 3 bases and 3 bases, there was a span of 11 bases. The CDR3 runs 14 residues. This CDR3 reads CASSLKGGYYGYTF. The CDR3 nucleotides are TGTGCCAGCAGTTTGAAGGGGGGATACTATGGCTACACCTTC.

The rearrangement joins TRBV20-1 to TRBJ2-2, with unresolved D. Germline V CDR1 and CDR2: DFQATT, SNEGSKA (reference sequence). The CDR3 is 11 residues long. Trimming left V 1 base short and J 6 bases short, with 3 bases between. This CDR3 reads CSARGAGELFF. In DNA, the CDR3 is TGCAGTGCTAGAGGGGCCGGGGAGCTGTTTTTT.

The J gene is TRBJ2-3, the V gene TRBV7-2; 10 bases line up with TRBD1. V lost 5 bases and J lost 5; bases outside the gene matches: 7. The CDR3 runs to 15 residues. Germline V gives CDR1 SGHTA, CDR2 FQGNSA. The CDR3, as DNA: TGTGCCAGCAGCGCCTACGGACAGGGGGGAGATACGCAGTATTTT. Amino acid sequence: CASSAYGQGGDTQYF.

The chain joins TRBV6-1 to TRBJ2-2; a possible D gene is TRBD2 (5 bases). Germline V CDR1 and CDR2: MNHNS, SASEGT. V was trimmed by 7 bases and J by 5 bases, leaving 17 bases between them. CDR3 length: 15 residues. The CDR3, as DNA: TGTGCCAGCATCAATGAGGGCTTTGGAACCGGGGAGCTGTTTTTT. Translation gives CASINEGFGTGELFF.

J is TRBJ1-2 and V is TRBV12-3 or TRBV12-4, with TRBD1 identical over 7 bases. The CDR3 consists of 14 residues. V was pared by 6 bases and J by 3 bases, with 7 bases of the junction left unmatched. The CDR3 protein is CASSVTGDHYGYTF. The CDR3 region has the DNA TGTGCCAGCAGCGTAACAGGGGATCACTATGGCTACACCTTC.

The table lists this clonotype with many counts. CDR3 in DNA: TGTGCCAGCAGTGCTGACACGAACACCGGGGAGCTGTTTTTT. Protein product: CASSADTNTGELFF. The V gene is TRBV2, the J gene TRBJ2-2; D gene unclear. Trimming shortened V by 4 bases and J by 0 bases, and 6 bases separated the two germline ends. Germline CDR1 and CDR2: SNHLY and FYNNEI. The length of the CDR3 is 14 residues.

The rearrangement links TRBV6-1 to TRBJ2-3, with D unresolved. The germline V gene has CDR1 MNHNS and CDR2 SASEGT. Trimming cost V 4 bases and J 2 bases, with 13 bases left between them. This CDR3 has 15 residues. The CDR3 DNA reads TGTGCCAGCAGTGCCTGGGCCGTGACCACAGATACGCAGTATTTT. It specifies CASSAWAVTTDTQYF.

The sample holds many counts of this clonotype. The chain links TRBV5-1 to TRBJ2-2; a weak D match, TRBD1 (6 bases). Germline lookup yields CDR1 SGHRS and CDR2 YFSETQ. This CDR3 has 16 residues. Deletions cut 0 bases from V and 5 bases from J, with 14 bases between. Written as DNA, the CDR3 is TGCGCCAGCAGCTTGGCCCTGGGGGCGTCGACCGGGGAGCTGTTTTTT. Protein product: CASSLALGASTGELFF.

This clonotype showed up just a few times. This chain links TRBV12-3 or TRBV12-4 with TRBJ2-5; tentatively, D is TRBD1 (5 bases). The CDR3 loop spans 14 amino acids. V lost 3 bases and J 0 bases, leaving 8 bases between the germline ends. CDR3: CASSLPGYQETQYF. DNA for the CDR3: TGTGCCAGCAGTTTGCCAGGGTACCAAGAGACCCAGTACTTC.

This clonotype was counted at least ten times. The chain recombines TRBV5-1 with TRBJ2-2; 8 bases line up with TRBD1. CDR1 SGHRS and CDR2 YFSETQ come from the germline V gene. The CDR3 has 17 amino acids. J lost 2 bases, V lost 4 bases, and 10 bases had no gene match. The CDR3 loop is CASSPGQERINTGELFF. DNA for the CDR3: TGCGCCAGCAGCCCGGGACAGGAGAGGATAAACACCGGGGAGCTGTTTTTT.

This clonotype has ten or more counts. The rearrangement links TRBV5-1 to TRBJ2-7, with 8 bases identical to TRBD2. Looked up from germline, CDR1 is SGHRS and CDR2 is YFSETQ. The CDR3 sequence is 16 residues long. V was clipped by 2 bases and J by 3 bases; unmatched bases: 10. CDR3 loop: CASSFKPGLEGYEQYF. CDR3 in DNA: TGCGCCAGCAGCTTCAAACCGGGACTAGAAGGCTACGAGCAGTACTTC.